This record concerns one T cell receptor beta chain sequence. Antigen unknown. Libraries were prepared by immunoSEQ multiplex PCR; TCRdb keeps only in-frame clonotypes and omits some of them. The table shows 30,000 to 35,000 clones, with roughly 80% occurring only once. The source of the sample is a study of OX40 agonist ivuxolimab in advanced cancers. Study-level information: Prior checkpoint blockade (anti-PD-1, anti-PD-L1 or anti-CTLA-4) was permitted; 35% to 50% had it. Partial responses were recorded for three patients, including one with hepatocellular carcinoma and two with cutaneous melanoma. Study-wide points: Some nonresponders additionally presented with little normalized T-cell clonal expansion.

The CDR3 runs 15 residues. V shed 1 base and J shed 0 bases, with 10 bases lying between them. CDR1 is SQVTM and CDR2 is ANQGSEA in the germline V gene. The study sampled blood at baseline, cycle 4 day 1, and cycle 7 day 1. The chain has TRBV29-1 and TRBJ2-1; no reliable D call. The clonotype comes from an adult with an advanced solid tumor such as melanoma, head and neck, liver or kidney cancer. This sample comprised CD4+ or CD8+ T cells sorted from blood, obtained in a trial of the OX40 agonist ivuxolimab. The CDR3 loop is CSVEVGVSSYNEQFF. DNA for the CDR3: TGCAGCGTTGAAGTTGGGGTAAGCTCCTACAATGAGCAGTTCTTC.